This entry describes one T cell receptor (beta chain). Produced via immunoSEQ multiplex PCR; TCRdb's table is partial and in-frame only. The sample carries some 280,000 clones, about nine tenths recorded once. These data are taken from a study of blood T cell repertoires in COVID-19. The sequencing sample was made of peripheral blood. The receptor was isolated from a woman aged 60-75 years with acute or convalescent COVID-19.

As DNA, the CDR3 is TGTGCCAGCAGTCCCTCGGAGGGCGGCCAGCCCCAGCATTTT. Its protein product is CASSPSEGGQPQHF. The V and J genes are TRBV6-6 and TRBJ1-5; D not resolved. The germline V gene encodes CDR1 MNHNY and CDR2 SVGAGI (reference sequence). The CDR3 extends over 14 amino acids. V was pared by 5 bases and J by 7 bases, with 15 bases between.